The TCR beta chain described here comes from a study of blood T cells in healthy people across ages. Together with a sample-barcoded 5' primer, a J-beta primer mix was included in a second PCR lasting about 6 to 11 cycles. TCRdb reprocessed the 5' RACE reads with MiXCR, giving one entry per CDR3 protein. Counted here are 1,500,000 or so distinct CDR3 sequences, roughly 64% occurring once; the ten biggest clones make up over 5.5%. Germline assignment: CDR1 SQVTM and CDR2 ANQGSEA. Trimming pared 3 bases from V and 4 bases from J, leaving 7 bases between. The CDR3 contains 12 residues. This clonotype has a handful of counts.

V usage is TRBV29-1 and J usage is TRBJ2-1; D gene unclear. The TCR sequence derives from a man between 18 and 29 years old in good health. Sequencing used blood. CDR3 nucleotide sequence: TGCAGCGTTGAGGTTGTATACAATGAGCAGTTCTTC. Protein sequence: CSVEVVYNEQFF.